These T cell receptor beta chains were read from a single sample in a study of low-dose radiotherapy and immunotherapy resistance in tumors. TCRdb fed the reads into MiXCR, producing one record per CDR3 protein. The table shows about 30,000 distinct CDR3 sequences, with 45% to 55% occurring only once. Sequences were derived from PBMCs, sampled after low-dose radiotherapy plus immunotherapy. These receptors were obtained from a male donor with gallbladder cancer. CDR3s include the opening cysteine and the closing phenylalanine or tryptophan. D genes are given only for firm matches.

TRBJ1-5 | TRBV16 | . | CASSQVLSGNGNQPQHF
TRBJ2-7 | TRBV5-1 | . | CASSLAQYYEQYF
TRBJ2-2 | TRBV7-8 | TRBD2 | CASSLTSGGTGELFF
TRBJ2-3 | TRBV7-9 | . | CASSFQGPPDTQYF
TRBJ1-2 | TRBV7-2 | . | CASSLGGGLYGYTF
TRBJ2-7 | TRBV20-1 | TRBD2 | CSASEGTSGYEQYF
TRBJ2-7 | TRBV28 | . | CASSWGWGPHEQYF
TRBJ1-1 | TRBV5-1 | . | CASAIQATTEAFF
TRBJ1-5 | TRBV5-1 | . | CASSLDGGLAQHF
TRBJ2-1 | TRBV10-2 | . | CASRRDSYNEQFF
TRBJ2-7 | TRBV5-1 | . | CASSLHPALSYEQYF
TRBJ2-1 | TRBV7-8 | TRBD2 | CASSSRQRGGHDEQFF
TRBJ2-4 | TRBV5-1 | TRBD1 | CASSLNPGGSKNIQYF
TRBJ2-3 | TRBV20-1 | . | CSARQIADLTDTQYF
TRBJ1-5 | TRBV19 | . | CASSIVGRTYSNQPQHF
TRBJ1-2 | TRBV20-1 | . | CSAPQGPRGYTF
TRBJ1-2 | TRBV28 | . | CANPWAGNYGYTF
TRBJ1-5 | TRBV6-6 | . | CASSFTGAGGDQPQHF
TRBJ1-2 | TRBV13 | . | CASSLAATYGYTF
TRBJ1-2 | TRBV6-1 | . | CASSNNNYGYTF
TRBJ2-3 | TRBV14 | . | CASSVGRDTQYF
TRBJ2-3 | TRBV24-1 | TRBD1 | CAAGDRVPDTQYF
TRBJ2-4 | TRBV5-1 | . | CASSPGRADIQYF
TRBJ1-1 | TRBV12-3/TRBV12-4 | . | CASRGTLGTEAFF
TRBJ2-5 | TRBV7-2 | . | CASSLGGGSETQYF
TRBJ2-7 | TRBV28 | TRBD2 | CASRRPGLANYEQYF
TRBJ1-1 | TRBV6-8 | . | CASNHPKGPEAFF
TRBJ2-3 | TRBV11-2 | TRBD2 | CASSLLWTSGGPTDTQYF
TRBJ2-1 | TRBV5-4 | TRBD2 | CASKLAGGSNEQFF
TRBJ2-7 | TRBV29-1 | . | CSVARTDYEQYF
TRBJ2-1 | TRBV29-1 | . | CSVEVYEQFF
TRBJ2-3 | TRBV6-6 | TRBD1 | CASTTGERGRTDTQYF
TRBJ2-3 | TRBV20-1 | TRBD2 | CSATGLAGETSTDTQYF
TRBJ2-2 | TRBV7-2 | . | CASRAGGTGELFF
TRBJ1-1 | TRBV10-3 | . | CAISQDYLTTEAFF
TRBJ2-2 | TRBV30 | . | CAKQRGLANTGELFF
TRBJ2-3 | TRBV7-9 | . | CASNIGDISPDTQYF